The present T cell receptor beta chain was sequenced within a study of blood T cells in healthy people across ages. A remark on this clonotype: Its matching antigen is unknown.

The CDR3 is made up of 14 amino acids. Germline V lookup: CDR1 DFQATT, CDR2 SNEGSKA (reference sequence). Trimming took off 4 bases at V and 11 bases at J, with 23 bases between the two ends. They isolated at least 7 million PBMCs from each sample. Study-level findings and limits: TCR beta diversity, measured per million T cells, fell in a roughly linear way with age.

Primers used in a second PCR of roughly 6 to 11 cycles were a sample-barcoded 5' primer and a J-beta primer mix. TCRdb analysed the 5' RACE reads with MiXCR anew, one entry per CDR3 protein. Among fewer than 1.5 million distinct CDR3 sequences, approximately 38% were seen once, and the ten largest hold around 8%. The sequence was collected from a young woman in good health. The sample taken for sequencing was blood. The V gene is TRBV20-1, the J gene TRBJ2-5, with a weak D call TRBD2 (5 bases). CDR3 nucleotide sequence: TGCAGTGCTACCCTGAGCGGATCCCACAATGAGCAGTACTTC. Its protein is CSATLSGSHNEQYF.